The 4 T cell receptor beta chains given below trace back to one sample, sequenced in a study of blood T cells in healthy people across ages. With a J-beta primer mix and a sample-barcoded 5' primer, a second PCR ran about 7 to 12 cycles. TCRdb reprocessed the 5' RACE reads via MiXCR and lists one record per CDR3 protein. The sample carries about a million distinct CDR3 sequences, 51% recorded once. Sequencing was carried out using blood. All receptors come from a woman aged 60-75 years in good health.

The genes are TRBV21-1 and TRBJ2-1; TRBD2, the D gene given by the table, was not confirmed from the DNA. TRBV21-1 is a known pseudogene. This CDR3 region has 18 residues. The CDR3 nucleotides are TGTGCCAGCAGCAAAATGGGCAGCCGAGGCGGGAGTTGGTATGAGCAGTTCTTC. Protein product: CASSKMGSRGGSWYEQFF.

This clonotype was seen more than once but under ten times. This sequence joins TRBV6-2 or TRBV6-3 and TRBJ1-5; no clear D gene. The V gene lost 5 bases and the J gene lost 6 bases, with 8 bases spanning the gap. Germline lookup yields CDR1 MNHEY and CDR2 SVGEGT. The CDR3 consists of 12 residues. CDR3 loop: CASSGTFQPQHF. The CDR3 nucleotides read TGTGCCAGCAGTGGTACGTTTCAGCCCCAGCATTTT.

The chain is built from TRBV18 and TRBJ2-5, with D tentatively TRBD1 (6 bases). The end of the DNA is better explained by TRBJ2-7, so the J call may be wrong. CDR3 length equals 13 residues. Per germline, CDR1 KGHSH and CDR2 LQKENI. The CDR3 loop reads CASSYEQGSEQYF. In DNA form, the CDR3 reads TGTGCCAGCTCCTACGAACAGGGCTCCGAGCAGTACTTC.

This chain connects TRBV25-1 to TRBJ2-1; no definite D call. CDR1 is MGHDK and CDR2 is SYGVNS in the germline V gene. This CDR3 is built from 15 residues. Trimming removed 4 bases from V and 0 bases from J, with 10 bases in between. In DNA form, the CDR3 reads TGTGCCAGCAGTGTAGGGTACACCTCCTACAATGAGCAGTTCTTC. Residues: CASSVGYTSYNEQFF.